The rows below give T cell receptor beta chains drawn from one sample of a study of response to subunit inactivated influenza vaccine. From the RT-PCR reads, TCRdb called clonotypes with MiXCR, one entry per CDR3 protein. The repertoire holds some 640,000 distinct CDR3 sequences, with roughly 13% as singletons. Sequences were derived from PBMCs from blood, sampled 14 to 15 days before vaccination. The receptor set was obtained from a man aged 45 to 65 who received an inactivated influenza vaccine. Both conserved end residues are part of each CDR3. Fields, in order: clone size, V gene, J gene, D gene, CDR3 protein, CDR3 DNA. D genes are given only for firm matches. Size tells how often a clone was seen (once, few, many) or the class of an expanded clone, and some rows leave it out.

size: few
V: TRBV15
J: TRBJ2-5
D: TRBD1
CDR3: CATSRPGQGGRETQYF
DNA: TGTGCCACCAGCAGACCGGGACAGGGGGGTAGAGAGACCCAGTACTTC

size: .
V: TRBV12-3/TRBV12-4
J: TRBJ2-3
D: TRBD2
CDR3: CASRTSGSSLTDTQYF
DNA: TGTGCCAGCCGGACTAGCGGGAGTAGTCTCACAGATACGCAGTATTTT

size: few
V: TRBV5-1
J: TRBJ2-5
D: .
CDR3: CAREDPPRYQETQYF
DNA: TGCGCCAGGGAGGACCCGCCCCGGTACCAAGAGACCCAGTACTTC

size: many
V: TRBV27
J: TRBJ2-1
D: TRBD2
CDR3: CASSLRAGAYNEQFF
DNA: TGTGCCAGCAGTTTACGGGCGGGAGCCTACAATGAGCAGTTCTTC

size: many
V: TRBV12-3/TRBV12-4
J: TRBJ2-5
D: .
CDR3: CASSFSVTQYF
DNA: TGTGCCAGCAGTTTTTCAGTGACCCAGTACTTC

size: once
V: TRBV10-1
J: TRBJ2-7
D: .
CDR3: CASSESVGSHEQYF
DNA: TGCGCCAGCAGTGAGTCGGTAGGCTCCCACGAGCAGTACTTC

size: .
V: TRBV14
J: TRBJ2-1
D: TRBD2
CDR3: CASSQDLRLAGASYNEQFF
DNA: TGTGCCAGCAGCCAAGATCTTCGACTAGCGGGCGCCTCCTACAATGAGCAGTTCTTC

size: few
V: TRBV7-8
J: TRBJ1-2
D: TRBD1
CDR3: CASSLTQGVYGYTF
DNA: TGTGCCAGCAGCTTAACCCAGGGGGTCTATGGCTACACCTTC

size: few
V: TRBV10-3
J: TRBJ2-3
D: .
CDR3: CAISRYRDADTQYF
DNA: TGTGCCATCAGCAGGTACAGGGACGCAGATACGCAGTATTTT

size: few
V: TRBV3-1
J: TRBJ2-3
D: .
CDR3: CASSQAQGATDTQYF
DNA: TGTGCCAGCAGCCAAGCACAGGGAGCCACAGATACGCAGTATTTT

size: few
V: TRBV10-1
J: TRBJ2-3
D: TRBD2
CDR3: CASSPAGITDTQYF
DNA: TGCGCCAGCAGTCCAGCGGGGATCACAGATACGCAGTATTTT

size: few
V: TRBV15
J: TRBJ2-1
D: .
CDR3: CATSRALAARNEQFF
DNA: TGTGCCACCAGCAGAGCACTGGCGGCGAGGAATGAGCAGTTCTTC

size: few
V: TRBV5-1
J: TRBJ2-7
D: TRBD2
CDR3: CASSLAAGGPREQYF
DNA: TGCGCCAGCAGCTTGGCCGCGGGAGGGCCGAGAGAGCAGTACTTC

size: .
V: TRBV29-1
J: TRBJ2-5
D: .
CDR3: CSVSGRALETQYF
DNA: TGCAGCGTTTCTGGCAGAGCGTTGGAGACCCAGTACTTC

size: few
V: TRBV20-1
J: TRBJ1-1
D: TRBD1
CDR3: CSAWAGGYTEAFF
DNA: TGCAGTGCCTGGGCAGGGGGCTACACTGAAGCTTTCTTT

size: many
V: TRBV15
J: TRBJ1-2
D: .
CDR3: CATSTRFLLEATNYGYTF
DNA: TGTGCCACCAGCACCCGATTTTTGTTGGAGGCAACTAACTATGGCTACACCTTC

size: few
V: TRBV3-1
J: TRBJ1-3
D: .
CDR3: CASSQRNSGNTIYF
DNA: TGTGCCAGCAGCCAGAGAAACTCTGGAAACACCATATATTTT

size: few
V: TRBV27
J: TRBJ2-5
D: TRBD1
CDR3: CASSPLDRKETQYF
DNA: TGTGCCAGCAGTCCTCTGGACAGGAAGGAGACCCAGTACTTC

size: .
V: TRBV12-3/TRBV12-4
J: TRBJ2-7
D: TRBD2
CDR3: CASSLEGLVSYEQYF
DNA: TGTGCCAGCAGTTTGGAGGGACTAGTCTCCTACGAGCAGTACTTC

size: .
V: TRBV10-3
J: TRBJ2-2
D: .
CDR3: CAISESMAGELFF
DNA: TGTGCCATCAGTGAGTCCATGGCCGGGGAGCTGTTTTTT

size: .
V: TRBV27
J: TRBJ1-1
D: .
CDR3: CASSLHRGTEAFF
DNA: TGTGCCAGCAGTTTACATAGGGGAACTGAAGCTTTCTTT

size: .
V: TRBV11-2
J: TRBJ2-5
D: TRBD2
CDR3: CASSPRLAGERPRETQYF
DNA: TGTGCCAGCAGCCCGCGACTAGCGGGAGAACGCCCAAGAGAGACCCAGTACTTC

size: .
V: TRBV4-3
J: TRBJ2-1
D: .
CDR3: CASSQDMSGGQGMGNEQFF
DNA: TGCGCCAGCAGCCAAGATATGAGTGGTGGTCAAGGTATGGGAAATGAGCAGTTCTTC

size: .
V: TRBV4-2
J: TRBJ2-7
D: TRBD2
CDR3: CASSQGLAEYYEQYF
DNA: TGTGCCAGCAGCCAAGGTCTAGCGGAGTACTACGAGCAGTACTTC

size: .
V: TRBV11-2
J: TRBJ2-5
D: .
CDR3: CASAMGVGRETQYF
DNA: TGTGCCAGCGCTATGGGGGTAGGCAGGGAGACCCAGTACTTC

size: few
V: TRBV12-3/TRBV12-4
J: TRBJ2-1
D: .
CDR3: CASSSLWQGGYNEQFF
DNA: TGTGCCAGCAGTTCACTTTGGCAGGGTGGCTACAATGAGCAGTTCTTC

size: .
V: TRBV20-1
J: TRBJ2-3
D: TRBD2
CDR3: CSASGPSGGGTQYF
DNA: TGCAGTGCCAGCGGGCCTAGCGGGGGAGGTACGCAGTATTTT

size: .
V: TRBV6-2/TRBV6-3
J: TRBJ2-1
D: .
CDR3: CASSYSNRHNEQFF
DNA: TGTGCCAGCAGTTACTCCAACAGGCACAATGAGCAGTTCTTC

size: .
V: TRBV15
J: TRBJ2-5
D: TRBD1
CDR3: CATSRPGQRGRETQYF
DNA: TGTGCCACCAGCAGACCGGGACAGAGGGGTAGAGAGACCCAGTACTTC

size: once
V: TRBV20-1
J: TRBJ2-2
D: .
CDR3: CSARSGSNTGELFF
DNA: TGCAGTGCTAGGTCGGGCAGCAACACCGGGGAGCTGTTTTTT

size: .
V: TRBV6-2/TRBV6-3
J: TRBJ1-1
D: .
CDR3: CASSYTRAGTEAFF
DNA: TGTGCCAGCAGTTACACCAGGGCGGGGACTGAAGCTTTCTTT

size: .
V: TRBV20-1
J: TRBJ1-2
D: .
CDR3: CSARTGPLYGYTF
DNA: TGCAGTGCTAGAACAGGGCCGCTCTATGGCTACACCTTC

size: .
V: TRBV4-2
J: TRBJ2-7
D: .
CDR3: CASSQEDISSYEQYF
DNA: TGTGCCAGCAGCCAAGAGGACATTAGCTCCTACGAGCAGTACTTC

size: .
V: TRBV19
J: TRBJ1-1
D: .
CDR3: CASSISGGPRAAFF
DNA: TGTGCCAGTAGTATTTCCGGGGGGCCAAGGGCAGCTTTCTTT

size: few
V: TRBV6-6
J: TRBJ2-7
D: .
CDR3: CASSTNGGEQYF
DNA: TGTGCCAGCAGTACAAATGGGGGCGAGCAGTACTTC

size: many
V: TRBV3-1
J: TRBJ1-6
D: TRBD1
CDR3: CASSQLGTGRNSPLHF
DNA: TGTGCCAGCAGCCAGCTCGGGACAGGTCGCAATTCACCCCTCCACTTT

size: few
V: TRBV6-5
J: TRBJ1-4
D: .
CDR3: CASSYSGGNNEKLFF
DNA: TGTGCCAGCAGTTACTCAGGGGGGAATAATGAAAAACTGTTTTTT

size: .
V: TRBV15
J: TRBJ2-4
D: .
CDR3: CATSRDPFPDSEKNIQYF
DNA: TGTGCCACCAGCAGAGACCCCTTCCCGGACAGTGAGAAAAACATTCAGTACTTC

size: few
V: TRBV11-2
J: TRBJ1-2
D: TRBD1
CDR3: CASSLRKRTGIANYGYTF
DNA: TGTGCCAGCAGCTTACGAAAAAGGACAGGAATAGCTAACTATGGCTACACCTTC

size: .
V: TRBV15
J: TRBJ2-7
D: .
CDR3: CATSGYKGILPSYEQYF
DNA: TGTGCCACCAGCGGATACAAGGGGATTCTCCCTTCCTACGAGCAGTACTTC

size: few
V: TRBV24-1
J: TRBJ2-6
D: .
CDR3: CATSGWGRSGANVLTF
DNA: TGTGCCACCAGTGGTTGGGGCCGGTCTGGGGCCAACGTCCTGACTTTC

size: .
V: TRBV29-1
J: TRBJ2-1
D: .
CDR3: CSALTRSNNEQFF
DNA: TGCAGCGCCTTGACTAGATCGAACAATGAGCAGTTCTTC

size: many
V: TRBV20-1
J: TRBJ1-3
D: .
CDR3: CSASTAGAGNTIYF
DNA: TGCAGTGCTAGTACGGCAGGGGCTGGAAACACCATATATTTT

size: many
V: TRBV28
J: TRBJ1-1
D: .
CDR3: CASRPHRDGNTEAFF
DNA: TGTGCCAGCAGGCCCCACCGGGACGGGAACACTGAAGCTTTCTTT

size: many
V: TRBV2
J: TRBJ2-1
D: TRBD2
CDR3: CASSDRTSGRRGIEQFF
DNA: TGTGCCAGCAGTGATAGGACTAGCGGGAGGCGGGGTATTGAGCAGTTCTTC

size: .
V: TRBV11-1
J: TRBJ2-7
D: TRBD2
CDR3: CASSSSLTGTSGSIYEQYF
DNA: TGTGCCAGCAGCTCGTCTCTTACCGGGACTAGCGGGAGTATTTACGAGCAGTACTTC

size: .
V: TRBV12-3/TRBV12-4
J: TRBJ2-1
D: .
CDR3: CASSLIWDSENEQFF
DNA: TGTGCCAGCAGTTTAATCTGGGACTCCGAAAATGAGCAGTTCTTC

size: few
V: TRBV20-1
J: TRBJ2-7
D: .
CDR3: CSAARGLNSYEQYF
DNA: TGCAGTGCTGCCCGGGGCTTGAACTCCTACGAGCAGTACTTC

size: .
V: TRBV6-1
J: TRBJ2-1
D: TRBD2
CDR3: CASSEPGLAGRNEQFF
DNA: TGTGCCAGCAGTGAGCCGGGACTAGCGGGAAGGAATGAGCAGTTCTTC

size: few
V: TRBV27
J: TRBJ2-3
D: .
CDR3: CASSLTVRTLRTDTQYF
DNA: TGTGCCAGCAGTTTAACGGTTCGGACGCTACGCACAGATACGCAGTATTTT

size: many
V: TRBV2
J: TRBJ1-2
D: .
CDR3: CASSDPIDSNYGYTF
DNA: TGTGCCAGCAGTGACCCTATCGACTCTAACTATGGCTACACCTTC

size: few
V: TRBV12-3/TRBV12-4
J: TRBJ1-1
D: .
CDR3: CASSFVDSLSEAFF
DNA: TGTGCCAGCAGTTTTGTGGACAGCTTATCTGAAGCTTTCTTT

size: once
V: TRBV3-1
J: TRBJ2-5
D: .
CDR3: CASSRIKETQYF
DNA: TGTGCCAGCAGCCGGATTAAAGAGACCCAGTACTTC

size: .
V: TRBV5-5
J: TRBJ2-2
D: TRBD1
CDR3: CASSPQTGANTGELFF
DNA: TGTGCCAGCAGCCCTCAGACAGGGGCGAACACCGGGGAGCTGTTTTTT